This record looks at one T cell receptor (beta chain) sequence and its context. Sequencing ends 3 residues short of the CDR3 end; the germline J gene provides the rest. The data were obtained in a study of T cells in women clearing cervical HPV infection. Looking at the study overall: Case blood was drawn when the lesion was first found; control blood after infection became undetectable.

HPV was found by MY09/MY11 PCR and dot-blot genotyping. CDR3 length: 16 residues. Germline V gene sequence: CDR1 LNHDA, CDR2 SQIVND (reference sequence). TCR beta CDR3 amplified by multiplex PCR from roughly 1,100 ng genomic DNA. Assay used: immunoSEQ multiplex PCR; TCRdb lists only in-frame clones, some missing. The table lists about 35,000 clones. The sample comprised blood buffy coat. The TCR originated in a woman between 18 and 70 years old with a cervical HPV16 infection that either progressed to CIN3+ or cleared (not recorded which). The J gene is TRBJ1-2, the V gene TRBV19; D is undetermined. The CDR3 bases that were read are TGTGCCAGTAGTGACCTCCGGACTAGCGGTGGGAATGAC. Its translation: CASSDLRTSGGND. The whole CDR3 region reads CASSDLRTSGGNDYTF.